This is a list of T cell receptor beta chains from one sample in a study of OX40 agonist ivuxolimab in advanced cancers. Here immunoSEQ multiplex PCR was the method, and the copy in TCRdb shows in-frame clones only, minus some. Of about 54,000 clones in the sample, almost 85% are singletons; the top ten hold roughly 1.2%. The material was CD4+ or CD8+ T cells sorted from blood, obtained in a trial of the OX40 agonist ivuxolimab. The receptors stem from an adult with an advanced solid tumor such as melanoma, head and neck, liver or kidney cancer. CDR3s include the opening cysteine and the closing phenylalanine or tryptophan. The D gene is left open where the match is weak. Rows give clone size only sometimes, using once, few, many, or a class for an expanded clone.

abundance	v_gene	d_gene	j_gene	CDR3aa	CDR3nt
-	TRBV7-3	-	TRBJ2-3	CASSLLPRGRADTQYF	TGTGCCAGCAGCCTCCTTCCCCGGGGTAGGGCAGATACGCAGTATTTT
-	TRBV6-6	TRBD1	TRBJ1-2	CASREDRGLSGYTF	TGTGCCAGCAGAGAGGACAGGGGGCTCTCTGGCTACACCTTC
-	TRBV6-1	TRBD2	TRBJ2-5	CASTGLAGDGETQYF	TGTGCCAGCACGGGACTAGCGGGAGATGGAGAGACCCAGTACTTC
-	TRBV27	-	TRBJ2-1	CASSLSAPLLDENDEQFF	TGTGCCAGCAGTTTATCTGCCCCACTACTGGACGAAAATGATGAGCAGTTCTTC
-	TRBV5-1	-	TRBJ2-1	CASSNRDLAHEQFF	TGCGCCAGCAGCAACCGGGACTTAGCCCATGAGCAGTTCTTC
-	TRBV19	-	TRBJ1-6	CASSIVVDSPLHF	TGTGCCAGTAGTATAGTAGTTGATTCACCCCTCCACTTT
-	TRBV5-1	-	TRBJ1-1	CASSLTAVNTEAFF	TGCGCCAGCAGCTTGACAGCGGTGAACACTGAAGCTTTCTTT
once	TRBV5-6	-	TRBJ2-4	CASSLVGRGNIQYF	TGTGCCAGCAGCTTGGTCGGTAGAGGAAACATTCAGTACTTC
-	TRBV7-9	-	TRBJ1-5	CASSHRDSNQPQHF	TGTGCCAGCAGCCACCGGGACAGCAATCAGCCCCAGCATTTT
-	TRBV11-2	TRBD1	TRBJ1-2	CASSLVGTGTVGGYTF	TGTGCCAGCAGCTTAGTAGGGACAGGAACAGTAGGCGGCTACACCTTC
-	TRBV9	TRBD2	TRBJ2-1	CASSVGGGLQFF	TGTGCCAGCAGCGTAGGGGGAGGGTTGCAGTTCTTC
-	TRBV11-2	-	TRBJ2-7	CASSERGAGLTYEQYF	TGTGCCAGCAGCGAAAGAGGGGCGGGCCTTACCTACGAGCAGTACTTC
-	TRBV6-5	-	TRBJ1-3	CASSYSRQDSGNTIYF	TGTGCCAGCAGTTACTCCCGACAGGACTCTGGAAACACCATATATTTT
-	TRBV9	TRBD2	TRBJ2-7	CASSVRENLYEQYF	TGTGCCAGCAGCGTGCGGGAGAACCTTTACGAGCAGTACTTC
-	TRBV14	TRBD2	TRBJ2-2	CASSQGNPGLAGSGGELFF	TGTGCCAGCAGCCAAGGAAATCCGGGACTAGCGGGATCGGGCGGGGAGCTGTTTTTT
-	TRBV7-2	-	TRBJ2-5	CASSSQGRETQYF	TGTGCCAGCAGCTCTCAGGGGAGGGAGACCCAGTACTTC
-	TRBV15	TRBD1	TRBJ2-2	CATSVNLDRATGELFF	TGTGCCACCAGCGTTAACCTTGACAGGGCCACCGGGGAGCTGTTTTTT
-	TRBV5-6	TRBD1	TRBJ2-1	CASRGQGEGSKFF	TGTGCCAGCAGAGGACAGGGGGAAGGGAGCAAGTTCTTC
-	TRBV11-3	-	TRBJ1-1	CASSFGNLNTEAFF	TGTGCCAGCAGCTTCGGGAATCTGAACACTGAAGCTTTCTTT
-	TRBV9	TRBD2	TRBJ2-7	CASNPGAGGSYEQYF	TGTGCCAGCAACCCGGGAGCGGGAGGCTCCTACGAGCAGTACTTC
few	TRBV11-3	-	TRBJ2-1	CASSLEGDSYNEQFF	TGTGCCAGCAGTCTAGAAGGGGATTCCTACAATGAGCAGTTCTTC
-	TRBV29-1	TRBD2	TRBJ2-3	CSVGLAGVYTDTQYF	TGCAGCGTTGGTTTGGCGGGAGTTTACACAGATACGCAGTATTTT
-	TRBV11-2	-	TRBJ1-1	CASSRGTEAFF	TGTGCCAGCAGCCGTGGCACTGAAGCTTTCTTT
-	TRBV5-1	-	TRBJ2-1	CASSLALRGPYNEQFF	TGCGCCAGCAGCTTGGCGTTACGCGGGCCTTACAATGAGCAGTTCTTC
-	TRBV6-1	-	TRBJ2-3	CASTRGEKSDTQYF	TGTGCCAGCACTCGGGGAGAGAAATCAGATACGCAGTATTTT
-	TRBV7-8	TRBD1	TRBJ1-1	CASSPRGRDRGVSEAFF	TGTGCCAGCAGCCCCCGGGGCCGGGACAGGGGGGTTAGTGAAGCTTTCTTT
-	TRBV10-1	-	TRBJ2-3	CASSEVRTRTDTQYF	TGCGCCAGCAGTGAGGTCAGGACCCGCACAGATACGCAGTATTTT
once	TRBV19	TRBD2	TRBJ2-5	CASSSGLAGGTQYF	TGTGCCAGTAGTTCCGGACTAGCGGGGGGGACCCAGTACTTC
few	TRBV6-5	TRBD2	TRBJ2-7	CASSYWTSLGGVEQYF	TGTGCCAGCAGTTACTGGACTAGTTTAGGTGGGGTCGAGCAGTACTTC
-	TRBV30	-	TRBJ2-7	CAWSVNYEQYF	TGTGCCTGGAGTGTAAACTACGAGCAGTACTTC
-	TRBV27	-	TRBJ1-1	CASSSFGTEAFF	TGTGCCAGCAGTTCATTCGGCACTGAAGCTTTCTTT
few	TRBV7-2	-	TRBJ2-7	CASSSAMTYEQYF	TGTGCCAGCAGCTCCGCAATGACCTACGAGCAGTACTTC
-	TRBV30	-	TRBJ2-5	CAWSVEPPQETQYF	TGTGCCTGGAGTGTAGAACCCCCTCAAGAGACCCAGTACTTC
-	TRBV6-5	-	TRBJ1-1	CASTMGRGTEAFF	TGTGCCAGCACAATGGGCCGAGGCACTGAAGCTTTCTTT
-	TRBV6-1	TRBD1	TRBJ2-7	CASMTGGTYEQYF	TGTGCCAGTATGACAGGGGGTACCTACGAGCAGTACTTC
few	TRBV6-5	-	TRBJ1-3	CASSSTGSGNTIYF	TGTGCCAGCAGTTCCACGGGCTCTGGAAACACCATATATTTT
-	TRBV6-1	-	TRBJ2-5	CASLSGIQETQYF	TGTGCCAGCCTTAGCGGCATCCAAGAGACCCAGTACTTC
few	TRBV5-1	TRBD2	TRBJ2-1	CASSPEGLAGDISYNEQFF	TGCGCCAGCAGCCCGGAGGGACTAGCGGGAGATATTTCCTACAATGAGCAGTTCTTC
-	TRBV5-8	-	TRBJ1-1	CASSSLRGLGEAFF	TGTGCCAGCAGTAGCTTAAGGGGATTAGGTGAAGCTTTCTTT
-	TRBV5-8	-	TRBJ2-3	CASSREGYTQYF	TGTGCCAGCAGCCGCGAGGGGTATACGCAGTATTTT